This T cell receptor beta chain was profiled in a study of CXCR3-negative and CXCR3-positive naive CD8 T cells. Measured by frequency, this clonotype is medium-sized. Its antigen is unidentified. Study-wide results and limits: Both naive subsets showed comparably high diversity, and memory CD8+ cells showed much lower diversity. TRBV-TRBJ usage matched between naive CXCR3-negative and CXCR3-positive cells but not between memory cells.

In preparing the TRB cDNA libraries, 5' RACE with UMI labels was used. TCRdb re-called the 5' RACE reads, yielding one record per CDR3 amino acid sequence without DNA. This specimen shows 45,000 to 65,000 distinct CDR3 sequences; the ten leading clones hold roughly 20%. The V gene's germline CDR1 is DFQATT and CDR2 SNEGSKA (reference sequence). This CDR3 contains 14 residues. The receptor comes from a human donor in good health. Some clones in this sample may be carry-over from other donors' samples. J is TRBJ1-1 and V is TRBV20-1; TCRdb gives TRBD1 as the D gene, but with no DNA this cannot be confirmed. Material: memory CD8+ T cells from blood. The CDR3 loop reads CSARVPGRNTEAFF.